These 3 T cell receptor beta chains originate from one sample sequenced in a study of technical replicates of blood from a few donors. This table comes from immunoSEQ multiplex PCR, and its TCRdb copy is limited to in-frame clones, with some not included. Of approximately 100,000 clones detected, approximately 96% appear once; the ten largest clones hold approximately 0.2%. Sequencing input: T cells isolated from PBMCs. These receptors were taken from a human donor in good health.

The chain joins TRBV13 to TRBJ2-3; 9 bases align to TRBD1. The V gene end was trimmed by 5 bases and the J gene end by 2 bases; junction bases not matched to a gene: 5. The CDR3 is 15 amino acids. Germline V CDR1 and CDR2: PRHDT, FYEKMQ (reference sequence). The CDR3, as DNA: TGTGCCAGCAGCCCCTACAGGGGGCCCACAGATACGCAGTATTTT. Protein sequence: CASSPYRGPTDTQYF.

The rearrangement links TRBV6-5 to TRBJ1-5; D is unclear. The CDR3 has 14 residues. The ends were cut back, 0 bases at V and 9 bases at J, with 12 bases in the middle. In germline, CDR1 is MNHEY, CDR2 SVGAGI. CDR3 coding DNA: TGTGCCAGCAGTTACTCATGGGGAGCCCGGCCCCAGCATTTT. Translating gives CASSYSWGARPQHF.

V usage is TRBV5-1 and J usage is TRBJ1-2, with D possibly TRBD1 on 6 matching bases. The germline CDR1 and CDR2 sequences are SGHRS and YFSETQ. This CDR3 spans 13 amino acids. The V and J ends lost 4 bases and 5 bases respectively, with 12 bases between them. The CDR3 reads CASSPGTPYGYTF. CDR3 nucleotides: TGCGCCAGCAGCCCAGGGACACCGTATGGCTACACCTTC.